This T cell receptor (beta chain) came from a study of shared clonotypes between healthy human individuals. Study observations and caveats: It was only blood that was sampled, and tissue repertoires likely differ. The diversity represented, both genetic and in exposure history, was limited by few donors. Approximately 4.5% was the fraction of naive CD4 clonotypes found shared across several donors.

The CDR3 contains 17 residues. Trimming removed 2 bases from V and 4 bases from J, with 20 bases in between. Germline values: CDR1 MRHNA, CDR2 SNTAGT. Clones were read by immunoSEQ multiplex PCR, and TCRdb kept only the in-frame ones, dropping some. The sample yields around 2.5 million clones, approximately 94% seen once. As to this clone: Its specificity is not known.

The CD4+ fraction was divided into a CD45RA+ naive subset and a CD45RA-negative memory subset. The rearrangement links TRBV6-4 to TRBJ1-2, with D possibly matching TRBD1 (5 bases). The sample comprised naive CD4+ T cells from PBMCs. Subset given: CD45RA+ positively selected. This TCR was recovered from a man younger than 35 in good health. Some clones in this sample may be carry-over from other donors' samples. CDR3 nucleotides: TGTGCCAGCAGTGACGGTCTAAAGGTCCCGGGGGTCTATGGCTACACCTTC. Translating gives CASSDGLKVPGVYGYTF.